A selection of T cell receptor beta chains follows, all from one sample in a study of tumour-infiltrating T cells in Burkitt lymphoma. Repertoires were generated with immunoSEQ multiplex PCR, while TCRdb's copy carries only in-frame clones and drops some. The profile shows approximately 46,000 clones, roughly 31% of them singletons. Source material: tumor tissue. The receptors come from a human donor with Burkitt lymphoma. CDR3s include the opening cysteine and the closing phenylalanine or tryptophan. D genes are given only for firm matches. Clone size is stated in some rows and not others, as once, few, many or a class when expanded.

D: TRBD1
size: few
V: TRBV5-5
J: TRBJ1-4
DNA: TGTGCCAGCAGCCTGGTTTGGGACAGGGGGATTGAAAAACTGTTTTTT
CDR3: CASSLVWDRGIEKLFF

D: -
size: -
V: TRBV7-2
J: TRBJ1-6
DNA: TGTGCCAGCAGTTCCGGGACGGAAAATTCACCCCTCCACTTT
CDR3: CASSSGTENSPLHF

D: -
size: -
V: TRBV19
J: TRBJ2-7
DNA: TGTGCCAGTAGTCTCCGAACCGCAGGGCCAGGCGAGCAGTACTTC
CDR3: CASSLRTAGPGEQYF

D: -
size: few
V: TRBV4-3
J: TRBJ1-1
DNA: TGCGCCAGCAGCCAACTGCAGGGAGGCGGCACTGAAGCTTTCTTT
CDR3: CASSQLQGGGTEAFF

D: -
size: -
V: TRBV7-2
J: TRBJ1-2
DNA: TGTGCCAGCAGCTTAGCGTCGGGTTATGGCTACACCTTC
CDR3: CASSLASGYGYTF

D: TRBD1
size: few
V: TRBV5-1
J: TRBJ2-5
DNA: TGCGCCAGCAGCTTGGAAGGACAGGGGGCCTCAGAGACCCAGTACTTC
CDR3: CASSLEGQGASETQYF

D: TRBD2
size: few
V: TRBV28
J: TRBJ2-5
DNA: TGTGCCAGCGCAAGCCATAAAGGACTAGCGGACTTC
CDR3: CASASHKGLADF

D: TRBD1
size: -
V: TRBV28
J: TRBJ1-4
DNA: TGTGCCAGCAGTTTGGGGGGCAGGGGGCGCGCAGAAAAACTGTTTTTT
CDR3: CASSLGGRGRAEKLFF

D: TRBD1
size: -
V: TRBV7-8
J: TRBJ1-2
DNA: TGTGCCAGCAGCTTAGATTTGAGAATGGACAGGGTAATATATGGCTACACCTTC
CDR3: CASSLDLRMDRVIYGYTF

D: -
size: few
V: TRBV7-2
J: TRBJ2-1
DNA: TGTGCCAGCAGCCCCCAGGTAGGCCCTTTCAATGAGCAGTTCTTC
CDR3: CASSPQVGPFNEQFF

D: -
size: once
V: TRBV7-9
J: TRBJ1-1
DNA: TGTGCCAGCAGCTTGGAACCGAACACTGAAGCTTTCTTT
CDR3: CASSLEPNTEAFF

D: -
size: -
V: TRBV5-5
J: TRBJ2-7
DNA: TGTGCCAGCAGCTTGGCAGGTATTGGAGATGGTAGGCAGTACTTC
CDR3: CASSLAGIGDGRQYF

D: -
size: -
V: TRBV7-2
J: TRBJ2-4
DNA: TGTGCCAGCAGCCTGACGGGGTGGCAGGGCATTCAGTACTTC
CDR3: CASSLTGWQGIQYF

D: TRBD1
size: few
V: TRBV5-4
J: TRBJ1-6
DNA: TGTGCCAGCAGCTCCGGGACAGAAACTTCACCCCTCCACTTT
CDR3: CASSSGTETSPLHF

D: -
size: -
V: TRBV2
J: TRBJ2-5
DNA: TGTGCCAGCAGTGATAGGGGTCCACAAGAGACCCAGTACTTC
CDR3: CASSDRGPQETQYF

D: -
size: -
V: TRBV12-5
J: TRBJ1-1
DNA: TGTGCTAGTGGTCCTGGGCGGGGAACTGAAGCTTTCTTT
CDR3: CASGPGRGTEAFF

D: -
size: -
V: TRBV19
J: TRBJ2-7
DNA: TGTGCCAGTAACTCCAGGACGGGAGAGCAGTACTTC
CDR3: CASNSRTGEQYF

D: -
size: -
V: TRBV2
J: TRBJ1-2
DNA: TGTGCCAGCCGTCAAGGGTATGGCTACACCTTC
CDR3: CASRQGYGYTF

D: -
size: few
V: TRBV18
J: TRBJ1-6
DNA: TGTGCCAGCTCGCCCCGGGACGGTGCGAATTCACCCCTCCACTTT
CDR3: CASSPRDGANSPLHF

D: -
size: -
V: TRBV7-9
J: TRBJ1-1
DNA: TGTGCCAGCAGCTCCGCATTTGAAGCTTTCTTT
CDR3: CASSSAFEAFF

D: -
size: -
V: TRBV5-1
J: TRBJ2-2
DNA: TGCGCCAGCAGCTTTAGGGGGGTGAACACCGGGGAGCTGTTTTTT
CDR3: CASSFRGVNTGELFF

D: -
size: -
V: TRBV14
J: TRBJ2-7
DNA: TGTGCCAGCAGCCGAGGCGGGGCAATAACCTACGAGCAGTACTTC
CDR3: CASSRGGAITYEQYF

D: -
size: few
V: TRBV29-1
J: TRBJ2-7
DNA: TGCAGCGGGGGGGACCCACCCTACGAGCAGTACTTC
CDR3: CSGGDPPYEQYF

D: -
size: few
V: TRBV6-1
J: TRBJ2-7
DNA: TGTGCCAGCAGTGGGGACCTTTACGAGCAGTACTTC
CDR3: CASSGDLYEQYF

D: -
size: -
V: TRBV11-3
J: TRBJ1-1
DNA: TGTGCCAGCAGCTTAGGGGCCAACACTGAAGCTTTCTTT
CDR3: CASSLGANTEAFF

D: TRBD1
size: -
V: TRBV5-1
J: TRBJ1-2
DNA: TGCGCCAGCAGCTTGCGGCCAGGGGCAGGGGGTCGGTACTATGGCTACACCTTC
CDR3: CASSLRPGAGGRYYGYTF

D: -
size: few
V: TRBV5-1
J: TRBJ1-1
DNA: TGCGCCAGCAGCTTAGGCGGGACCAACACTGAAGCTTTCTTT
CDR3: CASSLGGTNTEAFF

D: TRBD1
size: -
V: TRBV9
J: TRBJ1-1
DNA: TGTGCCAGCAGCGCCCGGACAGGGGACTCGAACACTGAAGCTTTCTTT
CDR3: CASSARTGDSNTEAFF

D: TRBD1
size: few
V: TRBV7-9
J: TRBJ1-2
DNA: TGTGCCAGCAGCTTCGGGACAGGGGATGGCTACACCTTC
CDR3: CASSFGTGDGYTF

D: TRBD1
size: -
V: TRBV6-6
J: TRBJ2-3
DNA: TGTGCCAGCGGCGGACAGGGGGGGGATACGCAGTATTTT
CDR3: CASGGQGGDTQYF

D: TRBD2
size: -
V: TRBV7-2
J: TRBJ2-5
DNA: TGTGCCAGCAGCTTAACTAGCGGGTATTGGGAGACCCAGTACTTC
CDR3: CASSLTSGYWETQYF

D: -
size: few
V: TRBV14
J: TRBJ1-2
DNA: TGTGCCAGCTCAAGTGGCCGGGGCCAAGCCCCTAACTTC
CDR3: CASSSGRGQAPNF

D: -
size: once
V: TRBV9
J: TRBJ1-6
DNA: TGTGCCAGCAGCGATTCAGGGAGCTCCTATAATTCACCCCTCCACTTT
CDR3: CASSDSGSSYNSPLHF

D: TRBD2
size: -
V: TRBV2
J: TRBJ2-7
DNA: TGTGCCAGCAGTGAGGGACTAGCCAACGAGCAGTACTTC
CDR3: CASSEGLANEQYF

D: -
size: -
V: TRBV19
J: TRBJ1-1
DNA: TGTGCCAGTAGGATAGGGGGAACGACTGAAGCTTTCTTT
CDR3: CASRIGGTTEAFF

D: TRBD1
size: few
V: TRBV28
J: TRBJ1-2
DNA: TGTGCCAGCATGGCTGGGACAGCTAACTATGGCTACACCTTC
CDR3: CASMAGTANYGYTF

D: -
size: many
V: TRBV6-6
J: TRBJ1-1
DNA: TGTGCCAGCAGTTCCTATACAGAGAACACTGAAGCTTTCTTT
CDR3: CASSSYTENTEAFF

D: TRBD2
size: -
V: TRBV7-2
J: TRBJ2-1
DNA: TGTGCCAGCAGCTTATCGTCAAGCGGGGGGGCGGATGAGCAGTTCTTC
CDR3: CASSLSSSGGADEQFF

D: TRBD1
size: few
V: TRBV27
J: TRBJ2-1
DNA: TGTGCCAGCTGGACAGGGGCCTACAATGAGCAGTTCTTC
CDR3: CASWTGAYNEQFF

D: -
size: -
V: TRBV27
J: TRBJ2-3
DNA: TGTGCCAGCAGTTCCGTAATCCACAGAACCACCACAGATACGCAGTATTTT
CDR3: CASSSVIHRTTTDTQYF

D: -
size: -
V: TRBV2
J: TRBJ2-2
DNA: TGTGCCAGCAGAGACCGACTAGTCGACGGGGAGCTGTTTTTT
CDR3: CASRDRLVDGELFF

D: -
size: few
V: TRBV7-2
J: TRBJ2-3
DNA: TGTGCCAGCAGTACTGCTCGGGCAGATACGCAGTATTTT
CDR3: CASSTARADTQYF

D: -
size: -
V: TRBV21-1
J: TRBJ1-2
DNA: TGTGCCAGCACCCTAGGGAAAGGCTACACCTTC
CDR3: CASTLGKGYTF

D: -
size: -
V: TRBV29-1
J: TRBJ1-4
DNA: TGCAGCGTTGGTGGCATGGAGACGGAAAAACTGTTTTTT
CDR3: CSVGGMETEKLFF

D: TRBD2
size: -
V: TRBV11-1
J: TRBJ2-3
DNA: TGTGCCAGCAGCTTGGCACTAGCGGGGAGCACAGATACGCAGTATTTT
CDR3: CASSLALAGSTDTQYF

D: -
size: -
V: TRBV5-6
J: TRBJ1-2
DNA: TGTGCCAGCAGCCCTTCCGGCCCGGCGGGCGGCTACACCTTC
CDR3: CASSPSGPAGGYTF

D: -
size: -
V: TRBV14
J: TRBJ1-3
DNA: TGTGCCAGCAGCCAATGGTACACCATATATTTT
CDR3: CASSQWYTIYF